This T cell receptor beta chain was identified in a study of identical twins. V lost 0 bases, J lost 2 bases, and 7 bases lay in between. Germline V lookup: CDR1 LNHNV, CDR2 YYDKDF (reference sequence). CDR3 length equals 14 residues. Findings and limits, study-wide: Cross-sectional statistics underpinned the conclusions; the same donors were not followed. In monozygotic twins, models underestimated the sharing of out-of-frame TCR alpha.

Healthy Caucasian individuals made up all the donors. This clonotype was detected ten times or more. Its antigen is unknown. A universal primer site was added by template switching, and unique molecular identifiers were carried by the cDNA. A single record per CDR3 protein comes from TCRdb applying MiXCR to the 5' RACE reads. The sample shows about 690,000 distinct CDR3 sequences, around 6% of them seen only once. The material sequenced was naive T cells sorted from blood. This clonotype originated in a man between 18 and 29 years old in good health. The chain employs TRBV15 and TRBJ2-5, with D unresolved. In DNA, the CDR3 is TGTGCCACCAGCAGAGAGGGCAGACAAGAGACCCAGTACTTC. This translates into CATSREGRQETQYF. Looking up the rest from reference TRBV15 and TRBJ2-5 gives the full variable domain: DAMVIQNPRYQVTQFGKPVTLSCSQTLNHNVMYWYQQKSSQAPKLLFHYYDKDFNNEADTPDNFQSRRPNTSFCFLDIRSPGLGDTAMYLCATSREGRQETQYFGPGTRLLVL.